These 28 T cell receptor beta chains were sequenced from one sample in a study of vaccination effects on CD4 cells after COVID-19. Using immunoSEQ multiplex PCR, the repertoire was profiled, and TCRdb retains in-frame clones only, with some absent. The table lists 35,000 to 45,000 clones, about 80% of them singletons. Pools of viral peptides were used by the ViraFEST assay to expand antigen-specific CD4+ T cells ahead of sequencing. Culturing for around eleven days preceded CD4+ T cell isolation. Each person got two doses of an mRNA SARS-CoV-2 vaccine, BNT162b2 or mRNA-1273. These receptors' targets are unknown. Specimen: CD4+ T cells from PBMCs cultured with HCoV-NL63 spike peptides, collected after COVID-19 vaccination. The receptors were sampled from a human donor who received a COVID-19 vaccine. Some clones in this sample may be carry-over from other donors' samples.

J is TRBJ1-2 and V is TRBV10-2; D gene unclear. Germline V gene sequence: CDR1 WSHSY, CDR2 SAAADI. This CDR3 region has 12 residues. Trimming removed 6 bases at V and 7 bases at J, with 12 bases between. The CDR3 region has the DNA TGCGCCAGCAGGGCAGGAACCTCTGGCTACACCTTC. Translating it yields CASRAGTSGYTF.

The V call is TRBV5-1, the J call TRBJ2-1; D possibly matches TRBD1 or TRBD2 (6 bases each). The germline V gene has CDR1 SGHRS and CDR2 YFSETQ. Trimming shortened V by 7 bases and J by 2 bases, and 13 bases separated the two germline ends. This CDR3 comprises 14 residues. The CDR3 sequence: CASSGGHTYNEQFF. CDR3 DNA: TGCGCCAGCTCCGGGGGACATACCTACAATGAGCAGTTCTTC.

V usage is TRBV6-1 and J usage is TRBJ2-7; 8 positions agree with TRBD1. Losses at the gene ends were 1 base for V and 3 bases for J; bases not matched to a gene: 2. The CDR3 contains 14 residues. CDR1 is MNHNS, CDR2 SASEGT, per germline. The CDR3 nucleotides are TGTGCCAGCAGTGAAGGCAGGGGGCTCTACGAGCAGTACGTC. This gives the protein CASSEGRGLYEQYV.

This clone was counted a few times. The chain has TRBV7-8 and TRBJ2-3; 7 nucleotides agree with TRBD1. CDR1 is SGHVS and CDR2 is FQNEAQ in the germline V gene. J was trimmed by 5 bases and V by 5 bases; bases with no gene match: 1. The CDR3 length is 12 residues. CDR3 in DNA: TGTGCCAGCAGCCCAGGGGGAGATACGCAGTATTTT. This encodes CASSPGGDTQYF. Filled out from reference TRBV7-8 and TRBJ2-3, the complete variable domain reads GAGVSQSPRYKVAKRGQDVALRCDPISGHVSLFWYQQALGQGPEFLTYFQNEAQLDKSGLPSDRFFAERPEGSVSTLKIQRTQQEDSAVYLCASSPGGDTQYFGPGTRLTVL.

CDR3 coding DNA: TGTGCCAGCAGCCGACAGGGGTGGTATGAGCAGTTCTTC. Translating it yields CASSRQGWYEQFF. The gene calls are TRBV27 and TRBJ2-1, with 8 bases fitting TRBD1. This CDR3 contains 13 residues. Losses at the gene ends were 6 bases for V and 8 bases for J; bases not matched to a gene: 6. The germline CDR1 and CDR2 sequences are MNHEY and SMNVEV (reference sequence).

This clone has a single count. The chain has TRBV4-1 and TRBJ2-2; TRBD2 is a possible D gene (7 bases). In germline, CDR1 is MGHRA, CDR2 YSYEKL. There are 15 residues in the CDR3. The V end was cut by 1 base, the J end by 6 bases, with 12 bases between. The CDR3 protein is CASSQVRGAPGELFF. The DNA for the CDR3 is TGCGCCAGCAGCCAAGTTCGGGGGGCCCCCGGGGAGCTGTTTTTT.

This clone was recorded once. CDR3 nucleotide sequence: TGCGCCAGCAGCTTGGTGGTTGGAACTGAAGCTTTCTTT. This codes for CASSLVVGTEAFF. This chain links TRBV5-1 with TRBJ1-1; D is uncertain. This CDR3 is built from 13 residues. The ends were cut back, 0 bases at V and 5 bases at J, with 8 bases in the middle. Per germline, CDR1 SGHRS and CDR2 YFSETQ.

The chain is built from TRBV3-1 (or the pseudogene TRBV3-2) and TRBJ2-3; D unclear. The CDR3 is made up of 15 amino acids. V dropped 1 base and J dropped 2 bases, with 10 bases sitting between them. The germline V gene encodes CDR1 LGHDT and CDR2 YNNKEL (reference sequence). CDR3 nucleotide sequence: TGTGCCAGCAGCCAAGTCAAGGATAACACAGATACGCAGTATTTT. This sequence encodes CASSQVKDNTDTQYF.

The rearrangement joins TRBV2 to TRBJ1-5; no reliable D call. V was shortened by 8 bases and J by 0 bases, with 11 bases between the two germline ends. From germline, CDR1 is SNHLY and CDR2 FYNNEI. The CDR3 extends over 14 amino acids. DNA for the CDR3: TGTGCCAGCCGCGGGGAATATAGCAATCAGCCCCAGCATTTT. Translated: CASRGEYSNQPQHF.

The chain has TRBV5-1 and TRBJ2-3; tentative D call: TRBD2 (5 bases). The CDR3 contains 13 residues. Germline CDR1 and CDR2: SGHRS and YFSETQ. Trimming pared 2 bases from V and 1 base from J, leaving 5 bases between. CDR3 sequence reads: CASSFSGTDTQYF. The CDR3 bases are TGCGCCAGCAGCTTTAGCGGCACAGATACGCAGTATTTT.

This clone was seen more than once but under ten times. This chain joins TRBV6-5 and TRBJ1-5, with TRBD1 matching 7 bases. In germline, CDR1 is MNHEY, CDR2 SVGAGI. With 8 bases clipped from V and 2 bases from J, the junction kept 3 bases outside the gene matches. The CDR3 spans 13 residues. CDR3 in amino acids: CASRDRGNQPQHF. Written as DNA, the CDR3 is TGTGCCAGCCGAGACAGGGGCAATCAGCCCCAGCATTTT.

This chain links TRBV20-1 with TRBJ2-6; D remains unclear. CDR1 DFQATT and CDR2 SNEGSKA come from the germline V gene (reference sequence). Trimming cost V 3 bases and J 0 bases, with 6 bases left between them. The CDR3 length is 14 residues. This chain's CDR3 is CSASTASGANVLTF. The CDR3 DNA is TGCAGTGCTAGTACAGCCTCTGGGGCCAACGTCCTGACTTTC.

V gene TRBV29-1 combines with J gene TRBJ1-2; no reliable D call. Trimming pared 5 bases from V and 8 bases from J, leaving 6 bases between. The CDR3 spans 9 residues. The V gene's germline CDR1 is SQVTM and CDR2 ANQGSEA. In DNA, the CDR3 is TGCAGCGTTTCCGAGGGCTACACCTTC. Protein: CSVSEGYTF.

This clone was picked up one time. The chain couples TRBV28 to TRBJ1-5; unclear D gene. Trimming stripped 2 bases from V and 5 bases from J, with 7 bases between. CDR1 is MDHEN and CDR2 is SYDVKM in the germline V gene. The CDR3 covers 13 residues. The CDR3 DNA follows: TGTGCCAGCAGTTTACAAGCTCATCAGCCCCAGCATTTT. Encoded protein: CASSLQAHQPQHF.

The sample holds one count of this clone. The V call is TRBV5-8, the J call TRBJ2-3; possibly TRBD1 or TRBD2 for D (5 bases each). The CDR3 is made up of 15 amino acids. Deletions cut 7 bases from V and 1 base from J, with 16 bases between. CDR1 is SGHTS and CDR2 is YDEGEE in the germline V gene. CDR3 bases: TGTGCCAGCCCCGACTGGAGAGGGGGCACAGATACGCAGTATTTT. Translated: CASPDWRGGTDTQYF.

The rearrangement links TRBV11-3 to TRBJ2-1; a weak D match, TRBD1 (6 bases). Germline V gene data show CDR1 as SGHNT and CDR2 as YENEEA. The V gene lost 1 base and the J gene lost 3 bases, with 10 bases spanning the gap. The CDR3 totals 15 residues. The CDR3 DNA sequence: TGTGCCAGCAGCTTAGCCAGGGGCGACTACAATGAGCAGTTCTTC. Residues: CASSLARGDYNEQFF.

This clone was observed a single time. The rearrangement joins TRBV18 to TRBJ1-1; 7 nucleotides align to TRBD1. Losses at the gene ends were 3 bases for V and 5 bases for J; bases not matched to a gene: 6. Germline V gene data show CDR1 as KGHSH and CDR2 as LQKENI. The CDR3 length is 14 residues. DNA of the CDR3: TGTGCCAGCTCACCGTCCAGGGGGTGGACTGAAGCTTTCTTT. Its translation is CASSPSRGWTEAFF.

The V and J genes are TRBV18 and TRBJ2-2; 7 nucleotides agree with TRBD1. J was trimmed by 4 bases and V by 9 bases; bases with no gene match: 8. The CDR3 extends over 14 amino acids. From germline, CDR1 is KGHSH and CDR2 LQKENI. DNA for the CDR3: TGTGCCAGTTTCAGAGGGGGCGGCACCGGGGAGCTGTTTTTT. Its translation is CASFRGGGTGELFF.

This chain uses TRBV7-9 with TRBJ2-5, with no clear D. CDR1 is SEHNR, CDR2 FQNEAQ, per germline (reference sequence). Trimming took 5 bases from V and 0 from J, leaving 10 bases between them. CDR3 length: 14 amino acids. CDR3 nucleotides: TGTGCCAGCAGCGGCGTGGGGTACCAAGAGACCCAGTACTTC. The encoded protein is CASSGVGYQETQYF.

This chain connects TRBV5-1 to TRBJ1-5; possible D gene TRBD1, 5 bases. V lost 4 bases and J 4 bases, leaving 12 bases between the germline ends. The CDR3 consists of 14 residues. Germline lookup yields CDR1 SGHRS and CDR2 YFSETQ. CDR3 region: CASSLDGTNQPQHF. The CDR3 DNA follows: TGCGCCAGCAGCCTGGACGGGACGAATCAGCCCCAGCATTTT.

This clone has only one observation. The V call is TRBV7-9, the J call TRBJ1-4; weak D call: TRBD1 (6 bases). This CDR3 region has 14 residues. The germline V gene has CDR1 SEHNR and CDR2 FQNEAQ (reference sequence). Trimming shortened V by 1 base and J by 7 bases, and 10 bases separated the two germline ends. CDR3 bases: TGTGCCAGCAGCTTAGGGCAGGGGACTGAAAAACTGTTTTTT. This translates into CASSLGQGTEKLFF.

V is TRBV6-1 and J is TRBJ2-5; 8 nucleotides align to TRBD1. J gave up 5 bases and V 2 bases, and 10 bases lay outside the gene matches. The length of the CDR3 is 16 residues. CDR1 MNHNS and CDR2 SASEGT come from the germline V gene. The chain's CDR3 is CASSELGDRGWETQYF. CDR3 in DNA: TGTGCCAGCAGTGAATTGGGCGACAGGGGCTGGGAGACCCAGTACTTC.

This clone has just a few counts. The chain combines TRBV2 with TRBJ1-5, with 7 bases fitting TRBD1. There are 15 residues in the CDR3. Germline CDR1 and CDR2: SNHLY and FYNNEI. V shed 7 bases, J shed 7 bases, and the junction held 13 bases outside the gene matches. CDR3 bases: TGTGCCAGCACCCTCTATAGAGGGGGCGGACAGCCCCAGCATTTT. Residues: CASTLYRGGGQPQHF. The full variable domain, rest sourced from reference TRBV2 and TRBJ1-5, is EPEVTQTPSHQVTQMGQEVILRCVPISNHLYFYWYRQILGQKVEFLVSFYNNEISEKSEIFDDQFSVERPDGSNFTLKIRSTKLEDSAMYFCASTLYRGGGQPQHFGDGTRLSIL.

This chain connects TRBV20-1 to TRBJ2-7; D not certain. Trimming removed 3 bases at V and 0 bases at J, with 12 bases between. Germline V gene sequence: CDR1 DFQATT, CDR2 SNEGSKA (reference sequence). This CDR3 spans 14 amino acids. Here the CDR3 DNA reads TGCAGTGCTAGTCCGGCTGGAAGCTCCTACGAGCAGTACGTC. Translation: CSASPAGSSYEQYV.

The sample holds one count of this clone. The J gene is TRBJ1-2, the V gene TRBV25-1, with 9 bases identical to TRBD1. Germline V gene lookup returns CDR1 MGHDK and CDR2 SYGVNS. The V segment lost 6 bases and the J segment 6 bases; nucleotides outside the gene matches: 5. The CDR3 totals 13 residues. The CDR3 DNA is TGTGCCAGCAGCAAAACAGGGGGCGATGGCTACACCTTC. This sequence encodes CASSKTGGDGYTF.

The V call is TRBV18, the J call TRBJ1-2; D remains ambiguous. V was shortened by 5 bases and J by 6 bases, with 13 bases between the two germline ends. CDR3 size: 13 residues. Germline values: CDR1 KGHSH, CDR2 LQKENI. This CDR3 reads CASSSWGQDGYTF. As DNA, the CDR3 is TGTGCCAGCTCATCGTGGGGTCAGGATGGCTACACCTTC.

This chain uses TRBV6-5 with TRBJ2-7; unclear D gene. The CDR3 runs to 15 residues. V was pared by 6 bases and J by 0 bases, with 15 bases between. Germline CDR1 is MNHEY and CDR2 is SVGAGI. CDR3 residues: CASREADASSYEQYV. DNA of the CDR3: TGTGCCAGCAGAGAGGCGGATGCGAGCTCCTACGAGCAGTACGTC.

The V gene is TRBV2, the J gene TRBJ2-2; 7 nucleotides agree with TRBD1. Trimming at V came to 6 bases and at J to 1 base, leaving 5 bases not matched to a gene. Germline CDR1 and CDR2: SNHLY and FYNNEI. The CDR3 totals 15 residues. The CDR3 nucleotides are TGTGCCAGCAGCCGGGACAGAGTGAACACCGGGGAGCTGTTTTTT. Encoded protein: CASSRDRVNTGELFF.